The 12 T cell receptor beta chains below all came from one sample that was sequenced in a study of T cell clonality in common variable immunodeficiency. TCRdb's table, derived via immunoSEQ multiplex PCR, lists solely in-frame clones and lacks some. The specimen has some 80,000 clones, none found just once. Sequencing was carried out using peripheral blood mononuclear cells. These receptors originate from a person aged 18 to 75 in good health.

This clone occurred many times. Coverage ceases 3 residues before the CDR3 finishes, and the germline J gene fills in the end. V gene TRBV7-3 combines with J gene TRBJ1-1; D gene ambiguous. Trimming cost V 2 bases and J 1 base, with 8 bases left between them. The CDR3 consists of 14 residues. Germline V gene data show CDR1 as SGHTA and CDR2 as FQGTGA. The part of the CDR3 DNA that was read is TGTGCCAGCAGCTTAGGGCCGCAGAACACTGAA. Protein product: CASSLGPQNTE. Given in full, the CDR3 is CASSLGPQNTEAFF.

This clone was observed a few times. The CDR3: CASSPRVGFSSGNTIYF. The CDR3 bases that were read are TGTGCCAGCTCACCACGAGTAGGGTTCAGCTCTGGAAACACC. The J gene is TRBJ1-3, the V gene TRBV18, with D unclear. The read terminates 3 residues ahead of where the CDR3 ends, so the germline J gene completes it. This CDR3 has 17 residues. V was trimmed by 1 base and J by 0 bases, leaving 13 bases between them. Germline assignment: CDR1 KGHSH and CDR2 LQKENI.

This clone was seen only a few times. Sequencing ends 3 residues short of the CDR3 end; the germline J gene provides the rest. The chain combines TRBV5-1 with TRBJ1-2; D not certain. The germline gives CDR1 SGHRS, CDR2 YFSETQ. CDR3 length: 14 amino acids. Incomplete CDR3 DNA: TGCGCCAGCAGCTTGGACTCAAGCGAAAGCGGC. Encoded protein: CASSLDSSESG. The full CDR3 protein is CASSLDSSESGYTF.

In its sample, this clone was seen many times. This chain's CDR3 is CSVEVGANSPLHF. The DNA read from the CDR3 is TGCAGCGTTGAAGTGGGGGCTAATTCACCC. The chain uses TRBV29-1 and TRBJ1-6; the D gene is possibly TRBD1 (6 bases). The read is 3 residues too short to cover the CDR3 end, so that end is filled in from the germline J gene. V was cut by 1 base and J by 6 bases, with 7 bases left in between. The CDR3 spans 13 residues. Germline CDR1 SQVTM, CDR2 ANQGSEA.

This clone was counted at least ten times. The CDR3 spells CSARLLAGGWNEQFF. CDR3 DNA, as far as it was read: TGCAGTGCTAGATTACTAGCGGGAGGATGGAATGAG. The chain joins TRBV20-1 to TRBJ2-1, with 12 bases identical to TRBD2. The DNA ends 3 residues before the CDR3 does, and the rest of the CDR3 is filled in from the germline J gene. Trimming cost V 2 bases and J 7 bases; bases outside gene matches: 6. The CDR3 length is 15 residues. The germline V gene has CDR1 DFQATT and CDR2 SNEGSKA (reference sequence).

This clone was detected many times. The read terminates 3 residues ahead of where the CDR3 ends, so the germline J gene completes it. The gene calls are TRBV6-4 and TRBJ2-2; 9 nucleotides match TRBD2. The CDR3 length is 14 residues. The germline V gene encodes CDR1 MRHNA and CDR2 SNTAGT. J lost 4 bases, V lost 3 bases, and 0 bases had no gene match. CDR3 residues: CASSEAGGTGELFF. The sequenced part of the CDR3 DNA is TGTGCCAGCAGTGAAGCGGGAGGCACCGGGGAG.

In this sample, this clone turned up many times. The read terminates 3 residues before the CDR3 end, so the remaining end is supplied by the germline J gene. V and J are TRBV7-2 and TRBJ2-5; D is perhaps TRBD2 (6 bases). The CDR3 contains 13 residues. CDR1 SGHTA and CDR2 FQGNSA come from the germline V gene. V was pared by 1 base and J by 5 bases, with 8 bases between. The DNA read from the CDR3 is TGTGCCAGCAGCTTAGGTCTAGCGGAGACC. This encodes CASSLGLAET. The entire CDR3 protein reads CASSLGLAETQYF. The whole variable domain, remainder taken from reference TRBV7-2 and TRBJ2-5, is GAGVSQSPSNKVTEKGKDVELRCDPISGHTALYWYRQSLGQGLEFLIYFQGNSAPDKSGLPSDRFSAERTGGSVSTLTIQRTQQEDSAVYLCASSLGLAETQYFGPGTRLLVL.

This clone was recorded many times. Coverage ceases 3 residues before the CDR3 finishes, and the germline J gene fills in the end. J is TRBJ2-3 and V is TRBV7-8; 7 nucleotides align to TRBD1. CDR1 SGHVS and CDR2 FQNEAQ come from the germline V gene. V lost 5 bases, J lost 3 bases, and 8 bases stayed unmatched. This CDR3 spans 15 amino acids. The CDR3 DNA, read in part, is TGTGCCAGCAGCCTGGGACAGTCGGGAACAGATACG. As protein: CASSLGQSGTDT. The entire CDR3 protein reads CASSLGQSGTDTQYF.

This clone was seen repeatedly, ten times or more. The CDR3 end falls 3 residues outside the read, so it is completed with the germline J gene. V gene TRBV19 combines with J gene TRBJ1-2, with D possibly being TRBD1 (5 bases). With 5 bases removed from V and 4 bases from J, the gap between germline ends came to 20 bases. Germline V lookup: CDR1 LNHDA, CDR2 SQIVND (reference sequence). The CDR3 spans 16 residues. The DNA read from the CDR3 is TGTGCCAGTAGTCCCGGGGCCGGGGGAACCCCCTATGGC. Amino acid sequence: CASSPGAGGTPYG. The CDR3, in full, reads CASSPGAGGTPYGYTF.

This clone was recorded many times. The CDR3 end falls 3 residues outside the read, so it is completed with the germline J gene. The J gene is TRBJ1-2, the V gene TRBV4-1; 8 bases agree with TRBD1. The CDR3 loop spans 17 amino acids. CDR1 and CDR2 from the germline V gene are MGHRA and YSYEKL. V was clipped by 1 base and J by 2 bases; unmatched bases: 9. Partial CDR3 DNA: TGCGCCAGCAGCCAAGTAGTCTGGACAGGGACGAACTATGGC. This encodes CASSQVVWTGTNYG. In full, the CDR3 is CASSQVVWTGTNYGYTF.

The table lists this clone with many counts. The CDR3 is cut off 3 residues early in the read; its end comes from the germline J gene. This rearrangement joins TRBV20-1 to TRBJ2-7, with 8 bases fitting TRBD1. The CDR3 loop spans 15 amino acids. Per germline, CDR1 DFQATT and CDR2 SNEGSKA (reference sequence). J lost 0 bases, V lost 1 base, and 5 bases had no gene match. The CDR3 bases that were read are TGCAGTGCTAGAGGAACAGGGGGGAACTCCTACGAG. This translates into CSARGTGGNSYE. The complete CDR3 reads CSARGTGGNSYEQYF.

This clone was seen at least ten times. The sequence runs out 3 residues before the end of the CDR3; the remainder is reconstructed from the germline J gene. The chain is built from TRBV18 and TRBJ1-1, with TRBD1 matching 8 bases. Per the germline V gene, CDR1 is KGHSH and CDR2 is LQKENI. V lost 3 bases, J lost 5 bases, and 11 bases stayed unmatched. The CDR3 length is 16 residues. The sequenced CDR3 bases are TGTGCCAGCTCACCGACGATATTACAGGGGGTAACTGAA. Protein: CASSPTILQGVTE. The entire CDR3 is CASSPTILQGVTEAFF.